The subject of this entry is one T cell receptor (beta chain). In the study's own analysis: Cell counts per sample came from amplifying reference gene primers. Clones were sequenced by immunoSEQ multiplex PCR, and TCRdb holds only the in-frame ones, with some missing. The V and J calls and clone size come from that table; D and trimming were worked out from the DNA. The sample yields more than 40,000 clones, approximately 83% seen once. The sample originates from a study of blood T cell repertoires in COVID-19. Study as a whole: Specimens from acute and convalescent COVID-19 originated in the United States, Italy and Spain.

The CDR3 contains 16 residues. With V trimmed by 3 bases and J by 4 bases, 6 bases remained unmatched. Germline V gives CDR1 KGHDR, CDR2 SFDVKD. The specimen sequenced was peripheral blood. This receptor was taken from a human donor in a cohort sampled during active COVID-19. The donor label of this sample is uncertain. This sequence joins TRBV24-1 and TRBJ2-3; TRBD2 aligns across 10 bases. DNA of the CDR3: TGTGCCACCAGTGATCCCAGCGGGGGGGCGGCAGATACGCAGTATTTT. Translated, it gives CATSDPSGGAADTQYF.